The rows below give T cell receptor beta chains drawn from one sample of a study of CD8 T cells in Susac syndrome. From the immunoSEQ multiplex PCR reads, TCRdb called clonotypes with MiXCR, one entry per CDR3 protein. The sample has some 200,000 distinct CDR3 sequences, almost 96% seen once. Material for sequencing was CD4+ T cells from PBMCs. These receptors originate from a human donor with Susac syndrome. CDR3s include the opening cysteine and the closing phenylalanine or tryptophan. The D gene is left open where the match is weak. Clone size is stated in some rows and not others, as once, few, many or a class when expanded.

len	d_gene	v_gene	j_gene	abundance	CDR3aa	CDR3nt
12	NA	TRBV6-2/TRBV6-3	TRBJ2-5	NA	CASSQIQETQYF	TGTGCCAGCTCACAGATCCAAGAGACCCAGTACTTC
20	NA	TRBV7-7	TRBJ2-4	NA	CASSLEVEDSTSIVKNIQYF	TGTGCCAGCAGCTTAGAGGTGGAGGATTCAACTAGTATAGTCAAAAACATTCAGTACTTC
13	NA	TRBV18	TRBJ2-5	NA	CASSSLGAETQYF	TGTGCCAGCTCATCACTGGGTGCGGAGACCCAGTACTTC
14	NA	TRBV7-9	TRBJ1-2	once	CASSPRVGTYGYTF	TGTGCCAGCAGCCCCCGGGTAGGGACCTATGGCTACACCTTC
15	NA	TRBV9	TRBJ1-2	once	CASSVEARGVYGYTF	TGTGCCAGCAGCGTAGAGGCCAGGGGCGTCTATGGCTACACCTTC
15	TRBD2	TRBV10-3	TRBJ2-3	NA	CAISESASGADWQYF	TGTGCCATCAGTGAGTCTGCTAGCGGGGCTGATTGGCAGTATTTT
13	NA	TRBV5-1	TRBJ2-5	NA	CASSLPYQETQYF	TGCGCCAGCAGCTTGCCGTACCAAGAGACCCAGTACTTC
13	NA	TRBV7-9	TRBJ2-2	NA	CATKTDGGGELFF	TGTGCCACCAAGACAGATGGCGGCGGGGAGCTGTTTTTT
13	TRBD1	TRBV18	TRBJ2-7	NA	CASSLSTGVEQYF	TGTGCCAGCTCACTAAGCACAGGGGTCGAGCAGTACTTC
17	TRBD2	TRBV27	TRBJ2-7	NA	CASRELAGGPGRYEQYF	TGTGCCAGCAGAGAACTAGCGGGGGGGCCGGGCCGCTACGAGCAGTACTTC
15	NA	TRBV15	TRBJ2-4	NA	CATSRDPGGADIQYF	TGTGCCACCAGCAGAGATCCGGGGGGCGCGGACATTCAGTACTTC
13	NA	TRBV15	TRBJ2-5	NA	CATSRYREETQYF	TGTGCCACCAGCAGATACAGGGAAGAGACCCAGTACTTC
15	TRBD1	TRBV6-1	TRBJ2-1	NA	CASSATGNTYNEQFF	TGTGCCAGCAGCGCGACAGGGAACACCTACAATGAGCAGTTCTTC
14	NA	TRBV4-2	TRBJ1-2	NA	CASSQESGVGGYTF	TGTGCCAGCAGCCAAGAATCTGGGGTGGGTGGCTACACCTTC
12	NA	TRBV7-9	TRBJ2-1	NA	CASSLAHNEQFF	TGTGCCAGCAGCTTAGCCCACAATGAGCAGTTCTTC
14	NA	TRBV12-3/TRBV12-4	TRBJ2-7	NA	CASSFGQYSYEQYF	TGTGCCAGCAGTTTCGGACAGTACTCCTACGAGCAGTACTTC
13	NA	TRBV11-1	TRBJ2-2	NA	CASSRTSTGELFF	TGTGCCAGCAGCCGGACCAGCACCGGGGAGCTGTTTTTT
13	NA	TRBV2	TRBJ1-5	NA	CASSGNSNQPQHF	TGTGCCAGCTCTGGGAATAGCAATCAGCCCCAGCATTTT
11	TRBD1	TRBV3-1	TRBJ2-1	NA	CASKGAGGQFF	TGTGCCAGCAAGGGAGCAGGGGGGCAGTTCTTC
14	NA	TRBV29-1	TRBJ1-1	NA	CSALLAGYDTEAFF	TGCAGCGCATTGTTGGCGGGGTACGACACTGAAGCTTTCTTT
14	TRBD1	TRBV29-1	TRBJ2-5	NA	CSVEASGGRVTQYF	TGCAGCGTTGAGGCCTCAGGGGGCCGGGTGACCCAGTACTTC
18	TRBD2	TRBV9	TRBJ2-1	NA	CASSVDRSSGGVYNEQFF	TGTGCCAGCAGCGTAGACCGCTCTAGCGGGGGGGTTTACAATGAGCAGTTCTTC
15	NA	TRBV9	TRBJ2-3	NA	CASSVGPGGADTQYF	TGTGCCAGCAGCGTCGGTCCAGGAGGGGCAGATACGCAGTATTTT
14	NA	TRBV20-1	TRBJ2-1	NA	CSARGTYSYNEQFF	TGCAGTGCTAGAGGGACGTACTCCTACAATGAGCAGTTCTTC
12	NA	TRBV30	TRBJ1-1	NA	CAWRGSNTEAFF	TGTGCCTGGAGGGGGTCGAACACTGAAGCTTTCTTT
14	TRBD2	TRBV29-1	TRBJ2-2	NA	CSVGSGGAAGELFF	TGCAGCGTAGGAAGCGGGGGGGCGGCCGGGGAGCTGTTTTTT
12	NA	TRBV30	TRBJ1-1	NA	CAWTAGGTEAFF	TGTGCCTGGACGGCGGGTGGCACTGAAGCTTTCTTT
14	TRBD2	TRBV29-1	TRBJ2-3	NA	CSVTSGAGTDTQYF	TGCAGCGTCACTAGCGGGGCAGGGACAGATACGCAGTATTTT
12	NA	TRBV7-8	TRBJ2-5	NA	CASSRAFETQYF	TGTGCCAGCAGCCGCGCATTTGAGACCCAGTACTTC
15	NA	TRBV7-9	TRBJ2-7	NA	CASSLDGSGHYEQYF	TGTGCCAGCAGCTTAGACGGGTCGGGGCATTACGAGCAGTACTTC
14	TRBD2	TRBV19	TRBJ2-5	once	CASNPLGGRETQYF	TGTGCCAGTAACCCCCTCGGGGGGAGAGAGACCCAGTACTTC
16	TRBD1	TRBV9	TRBJ2-5	NA	CASSVGQGVNQETQYF	TGTGCCAGCAGCGTCGGACAGGGGGTGAACCAAGAGACCCAGTACTTC
12	NA	TRBV18	TRBJ2-5	once	CASSGGAETQYF	TGTGCCAGCTCCGGCGGGGCGGAGACCCAGTACTTC
14	NA	TRBV20-1	TRBJ1-5	NA	CSAVGRGGNQPQHF	TGCAGTGCCGTGGGCAGGGGTGGAAATCAGCCCCAGCATTTT
14	NA	TRBV15	TRBJ1-2	NA	CATSREPLTPGYTF	TGTGCCACCAGCAGAGAACCATTAACTCCTGGCTACACCTTC
14	NA	TRBV27	TRBJ2-7	NA	CASSFRRGGYEQYF	TGTGCCAGCAGTTTTCGCAGGGGCGGGTACGAGCAGTACTTC
14	NA	TRBV6-1	TRBJ1-2	NA	CASSEGRQRWGYTF	TGTGCCAGCAGTGAAGGGAGACAGCGGTGGGGCTACACCTTC
15	TRBD1	TRBV15	TRBJ2-2	once	CATSRGQGVVGELFF	TGTGCCACCAGCAGAGGACAGGGGGTTGTCGGGGAGCTGTTTTTT
15	TRBD1	TRBV30	TRBJ1-1	NA	CAWSPRDRGWTEAFF	TGTGCCTGGAGCCCACGGGACAGGGGTTGGACTGAAGCTTTCTTT
16	TRBD1	TRBV4-2	TRBJ2-7	NA	CASSQAIQGGSYEQYF	TGTGCCAGCAGCCAGGCAATACAGGGGGGCTCCTACGAGCAGTACTTC
16	TRBD2	TRBV9	TRBJ2-7	NA	CASSVGGGMGNYEQYF	TGTGCCAGCAGCGTCGGGGGGGGCATGGGGAACTACGAGCAGTACTTC
13	NA	TRBV12-3/TRBV12-4	TRBJ2-7	NA	CASSYEALLGQYF	TGTGCCAGCAGCTACGAGGCCCTTCTAGGGCAGTACTTC
16	TRBD1	TRBV30	TRBJ2-3	NA	CAWTQGASTRTDTQYF	TGTGCCTGGACTCAGGGGGCTTCCACTCGCACAGATACGCAGTATTTT
12	NA	TRBV14	TRBJ1-1	NA	CASSQISTEAFF	TGTGCCAGCAGCCAAATTTCCACTGAAGCTTTCTTT
12	NA	TRBV27	TRBJ2-7	NA	CASSQTLYEQYF	TGTGCCAGCAGTCAGACACTGTACGAGCAGTACTTC
12	NA	TRBV30	TRBJ2-2	NA	CAWSGRNGELFF	TGTGCCTGGAGTGGACGAAACGGGGAGCTGTTTTTT
15	NA	TRBV5-1	TRBJ1-1	once	CASSLVEGMNTEAFF	TGCGCCAGCAGCTTGGTGGAGGGGATGAACACTGAAGCTTTCTTT
13	NA	TRBV20-1	TRBJ1-1	few	CSARRQMNTEAFF	TGCAGTGCTAGACGGCAGATGAACACTGAAGCTTTCTTT
15	NA	TRBV9	TRBJ2-3	NA	CASSVVAASTDTQYF	TGTGCCAGCAGCGTAGTTGCGGCTAGCACAGATACGCAGTATTTT
14	NA	TRBV7-2	TRBJ2-5	NA	CASSSERVQETQYF	TGTGCCAGCAGCTCTGAGCGGGTCCAAGAGACCCAGTACTTC
17	TRBD2	TRBV3-1	TRBJ2-7	NA	CASSSYGFERGSYEQYF	TGTGCCAGCAGCTCGTACGGGTTTGAGCGGGGGTCCTACGAGCAGTACTTC
15	NA	TRBV13	TRBJ2-5	NA	CASSLGPLRQETQYF	TGTGCCAGCAGCTTAGGGCCCCTGCGGCAAGAGACCCAGTACTTC
14	NA	TRBV30	TRBJ1-3	NA	CAWSVLRSGNTIYF	TGTGCCTGGAGTGTACTGCGTAGTGGAAACACCATATATTTT
16	TRBD1	TRBV12-3/TRBV12-4	TRBJ1-3	NA	CASSLWTGLSGNTIYF	TGTGCCAGCAGTTTGTGGACAGGTCTCTCTGGAAACACCATATATTTT
14	NA	TRBV3-1	TRBJ1-2	NA	CASSQEERTYGYTF	TGTGCCAGCAGCCAAGAGGAGAGAACCTATGGCTACACCTTC
14	NA	TRBV20-1	TRBJ1-2	NA	CSAREGRPGYGYTF	TGCAGTGCTAGAGAGGGACGGCCAGGTTATGGCTACACCTTC
14	NA	TRBV12-3/TRBV12-4	TRBJ2-7	NA	CASSLLHSSYEQYF	TGTGCCAGCAGTTTATTACACAGCTCCTACGAGCAGTACTTC
18	NA	TRBV2	TRBJ2-6	NA	CASSDGLGAISGANVLTF	TGTGCCAGCAGCGACGGACTCGGGGCGATCTCTGGGGCCAACGTCCTGACTTTC
12	NA	TRBV15	TRBJ2-1	once	CATVGTYNEQFF	TGTGCCACCGTCGGGACCTACAATGAGCAGTTCTTC
15	NA	TRBV25-1	TRBJ1-5	NA	CASSESAGVGQPQHF	TGTGCCAGCAGTGAATCAGCGGGGGTCGGGCAGCCCCAGCATTTT